This T cell receptor beta chain is from a study of shared clonotypes between healthy human individuals. Study-wide context: Per donor, CD8 memory used one plate, CD8 naive used two, CD4 memory used three and CD4 naive used three.

The protocol was immunoSEQ multiplex PCR, while the TCRdb copy is restricted to in-frame clones and leaves out a portion. The sample has 2 million to 2.5 million clones; 90% to 97% are singletons. HIV-negative, healthy adults without recent acute infections or vaccinations were the donors. Both subsets, CD45RA+ naive and CD45RA-negative memory, were split from the CD4+ cells. Germline V gives CDR1 SGHAT, CDR2 FQNNGV. The CDR3 is 15 residues long. V lost 1 base and J lost 4; bases outside the gene matches: 4. The V call is TRBV11-2, the J call TRBJ1-5; 7 bases align to TRBD1. The sample taken for sequencing was naive CD4+ T cells sorted from blood. Indicated subset: CD45RA+ positively selected. The TCR comes from a man younger than 35 in good health. The CDR3 loop is CASSLVGTVNQPQHF. As DNA, the CDR3 is TGTGCCAGCAGCTTAGTCGGGACAGTTAATCAGCCCCAGCATTTT. Supplemented by reference TRBV11-2 and TRBJ1-5, the full variable domain reads EAGVAQSPRYKIIEKRQSVAFWCNPISGHATLYWYQQILGQGPKLLIQFQNNGVVDDSQLPKDRFSAERLKGVDSTLKIQPAKLEDSAVYLCASSLVGTVNQPQHFGDGTRLSIL.